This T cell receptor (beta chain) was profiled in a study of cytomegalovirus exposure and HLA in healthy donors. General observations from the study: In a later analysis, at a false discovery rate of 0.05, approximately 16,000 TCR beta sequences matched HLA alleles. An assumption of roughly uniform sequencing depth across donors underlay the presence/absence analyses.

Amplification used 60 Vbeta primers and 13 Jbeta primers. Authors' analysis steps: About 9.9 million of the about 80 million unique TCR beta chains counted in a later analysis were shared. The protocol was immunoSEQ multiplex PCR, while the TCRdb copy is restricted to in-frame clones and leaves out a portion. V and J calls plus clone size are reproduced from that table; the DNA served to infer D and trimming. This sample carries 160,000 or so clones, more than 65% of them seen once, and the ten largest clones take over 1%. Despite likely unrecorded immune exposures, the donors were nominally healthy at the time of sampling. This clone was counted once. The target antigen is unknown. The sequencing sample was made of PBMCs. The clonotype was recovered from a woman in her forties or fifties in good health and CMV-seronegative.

The CDR3 DNA follows: TGTGCCAGTATCAAGGAAACAGGATGGGGCCCCAATCAGCCCCAGCATTTT. Its protein product is CASIKETGWGPNQPQHF. V gene TRBV19 combines with J gene TRBJ1-5, with D perhaps matching TRBD1 (5 bases). CDR3 length equals 17 residues. Germline assignment: CDR1 LNHDA and CDR2 SQIVND (reference sequence). With 7 bases removed from V and 3 bases from J, the gap between germline ends came to 22 bases.